This T cell receptor (beta chain) was retrieved from a study of blood T cell repertoires in COVID-19. Germline CDR1 SGHTA, CDR2 FQGNSA. The CDR3 has 12 residues. The ends were cut back, 5 bases at V and 3 bases at J, with 5 bases in the middle. Repertoires were generated with immunoSEQ multiplex PCR, while TCRdb's copy carries only in-frame clones and drops some. Among fewer than 250,000 clones, around 83% were seen once, and the ten largest hold 3% to 3.5%. The chain combines TRBV7-2 with TRBJ1-5; D ambiguous. This receptor was obtained from a woman in her twenties or thirties who had been exposed to COVID-19. Sequencing was performed on PBMCs or T cells enriched from blood (not recorded which). CDR3 sequence (DNA): TGTGCCAGCAGCGTCTCCAATCAGCCCCAGCATTTT. Amino acids: CASSVSNQPQHF.